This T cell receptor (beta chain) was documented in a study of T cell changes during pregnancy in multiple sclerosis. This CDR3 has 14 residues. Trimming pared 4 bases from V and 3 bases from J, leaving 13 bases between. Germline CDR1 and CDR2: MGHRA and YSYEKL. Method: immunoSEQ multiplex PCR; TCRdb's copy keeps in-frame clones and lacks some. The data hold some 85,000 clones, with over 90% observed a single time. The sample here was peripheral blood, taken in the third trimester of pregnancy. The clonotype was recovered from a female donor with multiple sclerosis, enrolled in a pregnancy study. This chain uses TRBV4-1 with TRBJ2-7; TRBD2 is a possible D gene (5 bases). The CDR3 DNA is TGCGCCAGCAGCCTCCAACCTGAGGGCTACGAGCAGTACTTC. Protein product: CASSLQPEGYEQYF.